This TCR beta chain was found in a study of blood T cells in healthy people across ages. The donors, healthy Caucasians from Russia, were aged about 6 to 95. Regarding the study as a whole: More naive CD4+ cells and higher diversity marked long-lived donors relative to aged donors. Unsorted PBMC material precluded a definitive naive versus antigen-experienced comparison. Across the age range, TCR beta diversity per million T cells fell in a roughly linear way.

A second PCR, run for 7 to 11 cycles, used a sample-barcoded 5' primer plus a J-beta primer mix. TCRdb itself ran the 5' RACE reads through MiXCR, one entry per CDR3 protein. Among hundreds of thousands of distinct CDR3 sequences listed, roughly 43% were seen once. Only a few counts were recorded for this clonotype. What it binds is unknown. This clonotype was sampled from a man in his thirties or forties in good health. Sequenced input: blood.

The CDR3 here is CATSDLNRDTDTQYF. In nucleotides, the CDR3 is TGTGCCACCAGTGATTTGAACAGGGATACGGATACGCAGTATTTT. The genes are TRBV24-1 and TRBJ2-3, with D perhaps matching TRBD1 (6 bases). CDR3 length: 15 amino acids. V gave up 0 bases and J gave up 6 bases, with 12 bases separating them. Per germline, CDR1 KGHDR and CDR2 SFDVKD.